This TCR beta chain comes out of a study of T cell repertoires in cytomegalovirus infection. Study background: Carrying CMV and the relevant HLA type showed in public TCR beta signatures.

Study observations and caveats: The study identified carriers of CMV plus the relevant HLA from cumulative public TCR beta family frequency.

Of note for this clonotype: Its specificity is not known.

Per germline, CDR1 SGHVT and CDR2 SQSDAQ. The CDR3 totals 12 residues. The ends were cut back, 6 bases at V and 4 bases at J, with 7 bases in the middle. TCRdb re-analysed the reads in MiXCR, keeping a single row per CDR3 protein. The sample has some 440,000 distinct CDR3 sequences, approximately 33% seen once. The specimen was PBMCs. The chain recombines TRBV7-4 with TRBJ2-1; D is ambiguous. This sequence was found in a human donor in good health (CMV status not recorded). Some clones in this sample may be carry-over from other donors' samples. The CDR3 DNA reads TGTGCCAGCAGGGATCAGTACAATGAGCAGTTCTTC. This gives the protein CASRDQYNEQFF.